A selection of T cell receptor beta chains follows, all from one sample in a study of blood T cell repertoires in COVID-19. Clones were read by immunoSEQ multiplex PCR, and TCRdb kept only the in-frame ones, dropping some. Counted here are approximately 260,000 clones, 85% to 95% occurring once; the ten biggest clones make up 1.9%. The sample comprised PBMCs or T cells enriched from blood (not recorded which). Receptors were obtained from a woman between 18 and 30 years old who had recovered from COVID-19. CDR3s include the opening cysteine and the closing phenylalanine or tryptophan. A D gene is named only where the DNA matches it firmly.

TRBV18,TRBD2,TRBJ2-5,CASSPVQDTGGETQYF
TRBV7-8,.,TRBJ1-1,CASSRWGRTEAFF
TRBV5-4,TRBD2,TRBJ2-1,CASSFGAGGPHNEQFF
TRBV7-9,TRBD1,TRBJ1-3,CASSLIRGPGNTIYF
TRBV3-1/TRBV3-2,.,TRBJ2-7,CASSQGSSSYEQYF
TRBV7-2,TRBD1,TRBJ1-2,CASSGQGLIYGYTF
TRBV7-9,.,TRBJ1-6,CASSQGLSPLHF
TRBV5-8,.,TRBJ1-1,CASSPPGEATEAFF
TRBV27,TRBD1,TRBJ2-7,CASSLGDRAREEQYF
TRBV5-1,.,TRBJ2-4,CASSLSAGASLNIQYF
TRBV5-1,.,TRBJ2-4,CASSLSGGTKNIQYF
TRBV7-9,.,TRBJ1-2,CASSSGRRKGNYGYTF
TRBV21-1,.,TRBJ2-7,CASMSGRAYEQYF
TRBV5-1,TRBD1,TRBJ1-2,CASSGDRGRGTYTF
TRBV28,TRBD1,TRBJ1-6,CASSSQDRVLSSPLHF
TRBV28,TRBD1,TRBJ1-2,CASRPLPGQKRNYTF